Below, 29 T cell receptor beta chains from the same sample are listed, as sequenced in a study of cytomegalovirus exposure and HLA in healthy donors. The PCR employed 60 Vbeta primers together with 13 Jbeta primers. Repertoires were generated with immunoSEQ multiplex PCR, while TCRdb's copy carries only in-frame clones and drops some. The sample table sets out around 50,000 clones. The sample comprised PBMCs. The receptors were gathered from a woman between 35 and 50 years old in good health and CMV-seronegative.

The rearrangement joins TRBV27 to TRBJ2-3; 7 bases match TRBD1. Trimming removed 5 bases from V and 7 bases from J; junction bases left unmatched: 15. This CDR3 is built from 16 residues. CDR1 is MNHEY, CDR2 SMNVEV, per germline (reference sequence). This chain's CDR3 is CASSPYSQGPAYTQYF. The CDR3 DNA reads as TGTGCCAGCAGTCCCTACTCACAGGGGCCAGCGTATACGCAGTATTTT.

The rearrangement uses TRBV20-1 and TRBJ1-2, with no clear D. Trimming took 3 bases from V and 8 from J, leaving 7 bases between them. Germline V gives CDR1 DFQATT, CDR2 SNEGSKA (reference sequence). The CDR3 sequence is 10 residues long. In nucleotides, the CDR3 is TGCAGTGCTAGTTTGGAGGGCTACACCTTC. Amino acid sequence: CSASLEGYTF.

The genes are TRBV9 and TRBJ2-5; D possibly corresponds to TRBD1 (6 bases). Germline loops: CDR1 SGDLS, CDR2 YYNGEE. V shed 0 bases and J shed 4 bases, with 16 bases lying between them. The CDR3 consists of 16 residues. The CDR3 DNA reads TGTGCCAGCAGCGTAGGAACGGGACAAACAGTAGAGACCCAGTACTTC. Amino acids: CASSVGTGQTVETQYF.

V gene TRBV19 combines with J gene TRBJ1-3; D is perhaps TRBD1 (5 bases). V was clipped by 3 bases and J by 0 bases, with 12 bases between them. CDR1 is LNHDA and CDR2 is SQIVND in the germline V gene (reference sequence). The CDR3 runs to 16 residues. The chain's CDR3 is CASSIVQESSGNTIYF. Written as DNA, the CDR3 is TGTGCCAGTAGTATTGTACAGGAGAGCTCTGGAAACACCATATATTTT. Full variable domain (missing parts from reference TRBV19 and TRBJ1-3): DGGITQSPKYLFRKEGQNVTLSCEQNLNHDAMYWYRQDPGQGLRLIYYSQIVNDFQKGDIAEGYSVSREKKESFPLTVTSAQKNPTAFYLCASSIVQESSGNTIYFGEGSWLTVV.

CDR3 amino acids: CASNSGQGAFGYTF. In DNA, the CDR3 is TGTGCCAGTAATTCGGGACAGGGGGCTTTTGGCTACACCTTC. The J gene is TRBJ1-2, the V gene TRBV19; 12 positions agree with TRBD1. Germline assignment: CDR1 LNHDA and CDR2 SQIVND (reference sequence). The CDR3 spans 14 residues. V shed 7 bases, J shed 7 bases, and the junction held 7 bases outside the gene matches.

This chain joins TRBV5-1 and TRBJ2-7, with TRBD2 matching over 12 bases. The CDR3 covers 16 residues. V trimming: 4 bases; J trimming: 6 bases; junction bases outside the gene matches: 11. Looked up from germline, CDR1 is SGHRS and CDR2 is YFSETQ. The CDR3 nucleotides read TGCGCCAGCAGCCTAGGACTAGCGGGGACCTTAGGCGAGCAGTACTTC. Its translation: CASSLGLAGTLGEQYF.

V usage is TRBV18 and J usage is TRBJ2-7, with 11 bases lining up with TRBD1. Germline V gene data show CDR1 as KGHSH and CDR2 as LQKENI. V lost 3 bases to trimming and J lost 2 bases; unmatched junction nucleotides: 6. CDR3 length: 16 amino acids. CDR3 amino acids: CASSPTQGQGAYEQYF. The DNA for the CDR3 is TGTGCCAGCTCACCGACCCAGGGACAGGGGGCCTACGAGCAGTACTTC.

The rearrangement joins TRBV15 to TRBJ1-5; no clear D. The CDR3 has 15 residues. V was cut by 2 bases and J by 0 bases, with 8 bases left in between. Germline values: CDR1 LNHNV, CDR2 YYDKDF (reference sequence). This CDR3 is CATSRLGDSNQPQHF. CDR3 in DNA: TGTGCCACCAGCAGATTGGGAGATAGCAATCAGCCCCAGCATTTT.

This chain uses TRBV7-8 with TRBJ1-1, with D possibly matching TRBD1 (6 bases). The CDR3 spans 15 residues. The germline V gene encodes CDR1 SGHVS and CDR2 FQNEAQ. Deletions cut 0 bases from V and 4 bases from J, with 12 bases between. CDR3 region: CASSLADRVGTEAFF. The CDR3 DNA follows: TGTGCCAGCAGCTTAGCGGACAGAGTAGGCACTGAAGCTTTCTTT. The whole variable domain, filled in from reference TRBV7-8 and TRBJ1-1, reads GAGVSQSPRYKVAKRGQDVALRCDPISGHVSLFWYQQALGQGPEFLTYFQNEAQLDKSGLPSDRFFAERPEGSVSTLKIQRTQQEDSAVYLCASSLADRVGTEAFFGQGTRLTVV.

The chain is built from TRBV13 and TRBJ1-1; perhaps TRBD1 as D (6 bases). The CDR3 length is 14 residues. CDR1 is PRHDT, CDR2 FYEKMQ, per germline (reference sequence). Trimming left V 2 bases short and J 1 base short, with 8 bases between. The CDR3 here is CASSLTGKNTEAFF. The CDR3, as DNA: TGTGCCAGCAGCTTAACAGGGAAGAACACTGAAGCTTTCTTT.

This chain connects TRBV10-3 to TRBJ2-3; the match to TRBD2 covers 7 bases. V trimming: 8 bases; J trimming: 6 bases; junction bases outside the gene matches: 11. Per germline, CDR1 ENHRY and CDR2 SYGVKD. The CDR3 sequence is 14 residues long. The CDR3 loop is CAIARETRGDTQYF. Written as DNA, the CDR3 is TGTGCCATCGCTCGGGAGACGCGGGGGGATACGCAGTATTTT.

The genes are TRBV19 and TRBJ2-7, with 7 nucleotides matching TRBD1. With V trimmed by 6 bases and J by 0 bases, 11 bases remained unmatched. There are 16 residues in the CDR3. Germline CDR1 is LNHDA and CDR2 is SQIVND (reference sequence). CDR3 sequence reads: CASSPPGTAFSYEQYF. For the CDR3, the DNA is TGTGCCAGTAGCCCTCCAGGGACAGCGTTCTCCTACGAGCAGTACTTC.

The rearrangement joins TRBV19 to TRBJ1-6, with TRBD1 matching over 9 bases. Germline values: CDR1 LNHDA, CDR2 SQIVND (reference sequence). The CDR3 runs 14 residues. Trimming cost V 4 bases and J 7 bases; bases outside gene matches: 2. The CDR3 bases are TGTGCCAGTAGTAACACAGGGGGCAATTCACCCCTCCACTTT. Translation gives CASSNTGGNSPLHF.

The chain combines TRBV6-1 with TRBJ1-4; D is ambiguous. Germline loops: CDR1 MNHNS, CDR2 SASEGT. The CDR3 extends over 14 amino acids. Trimming pared 4 bases from V and 3 bases from J, leaving 9 bases between. As DNA, the CDR3 is TGTGCCAGCAGTGGAAGCGGAGCTAATGAAAAACTGTTTTTT. It codes for CASSGSGANEKLFF.

This chain uses TRBV19 with TRBJ1-4, with D unresolved. The CDR3 length is 14 residues. V was pared by 5 bases and J by 0 bases, with 7 bases between. The germline V gene encodes CDR1 LNHDA and CDR2 SQIVND (reference sequence). As DNA, the CDR3 is TGTGCCAGTAGTTCTGGAGCAACTAATGAAAAACTGTTTTTT. Its protein product is CASSSGATNEKLFF.

The chain combines TRBV6-5 with TRBJ1-1, with 8 bases that match TRBD1. Germline assignment: CDR1 MNHEY and CDR2 SVGAGI. The CDR3 runs to 15 residues. V lost 2 bases and J lost 1; bases outside the gene matches: 3. CDR3 DNA: TGTGCCAGCAGTTACGGGACAGGTTCGAACACTGAAGCTTTCTTT. It encodes CASSYGTGSNTEAFF.

Its frequency marks this clone as medium-sized. The chain couples TRBV4-1 to TRBJ2-7, with 9 bases matching TRBD1. The ends lost 0 bases at V and 6 bases at J; junction bases unmatched: 9. Germline V lookup: CDR1 MGHRA, CDR2 YSYEKL. The CDR3 sequence is 16 residues long. Here the CDR3 DNA reads TGCGCCAGCAGCCAAGATATGTGGGACAGGGCGAGCGAGCAGTACTTC. Its translation: CASSQDMWDRASEQYF.

This rearrangement joins TRBV19 to TRBJ1-2; D uncertain. The CDR3 is 15 residues long. V gave up 3 bases and J gave up 7 bases, with 18 bases separating them. The germline V gene has CDR1 LNHDA and CDR2 SQIVND (reference sequence). The CDR3 sequence is CASSIGVPSIAGYTF. CDR3 coding DNA: TGTGCCAGTAGTATCGGGGTCCCCTCGATTGCTGGCTACACCTTC.

V usage is TRBV15 and J usage is TRBJ2-7, with 8 bases lining up with TRBD2. Trimming removed 5 bases from V and 0 bases from J; junction bases left unmatched: 9. The CDR3 is made up of 16 amino acids. The germline V gene encodes CDR1 LNHNV and CDR2 YYDKDF (reference sequence). CDR3 DNA: TGTGCCACCAGCTCCTATGGCGGGAGGCTCTCCTACGAGCAGTACTTC. This gives the protein CATSSYGGRLSYEQYF.

V gene TRBV30 combines with J gene TRBJ2-1, with 9 bases aligning to TRBD2. The junction had 20 bases not matched to a gene; V was cut back by 3 bases and J by 5 bases. CDR3 length equals 19 residues. CDR1 and CDR2 from the germline V gene are GTSNPN and SVGIG (reference sequence). CDR3: CAWRLGLIAGVAWNNEQFF. The CDR3 bases are TGTGCCTGGAGACTAGGGCTAATAGCGGGGGTAGCCTGGAACAATGAGCAGTTCTTC.

This chain uses TRBV7-7 with TRBJ2-3; 12 bases fit TRBD2. Trimming took 2 bases from V and 4 from J; bases not matched to a gene: 1. This CDR3 has 15 residues. Germline loops: CDR1 SSHAT, CDR2 FNYEAQ (reference sequence). The DNA for the CDR3 is TGTGCCAGCAGCTTACTAGCGGGAGGGGCAGATACGCAGTATTTT. Translation: CASSLLAGGADTQYF.

The chain couples TRBV15 to TRBJ1-5, with 9 positions matching TRBD1. The CDR3 spans 16 residues. Losses at the gene ends were 2 bases for V and 5 bases for J; bases not matched to a gene: 7. From germline, CDR1 is LNHNV and CDR2 YYDKDF (reference sequence). This CDR3 reads CATSRRDRDIDQPQHF. The CDR3 DNA follows: TGTGCCACCAGCAGACGGGACAGGGATATAGATCAGCCCCAGCATTTT.

This clone is identified as medium-sized from frequency. The rearrangement links TRBV6-1 to TRBJ1-5; maybe TRBD1 (6 bases). The V end was cut by 3 bases, the J end by 3 bases, with 15 bases between. This CDR3 region has 16 residues. Germline-derived CDR1 and CDR2 are MNHNS and SASEGT. The CDR3 nucleotides are TGTGCCAGCAGTGATGCCCTGACAGGCCCCAATCAGCCCCAGCATTTT. Protein sequence: CASSDALTGPNQPQHF.

The chain is built from TRBV6-6 and TRBJ2-1, with TRBD2 identical over 9 bases. The junction had 9 bases not matched to a gene; V was cut back by 0 bases and J by 9 bases. The CDR3 consists of 16 residues. Per germline, CDR1 MNHNY and CDR2 SVGAGI (reference sequence). The CDR3 nucleotides read TGTGCCAGCAGTTACTCGCTAGCGGGAAGGAGTAGTGAGCAGTTCTTC. Translation gives CASSYSLAGRSSEQFF.

This sequence joins TRBV6-1 and TRBJ1-3, with 10 bases that match TRBD1. V was clipped by 6 bases and J by 0 bases; unmatched bases: 2. The CDR3 length is 15 residues. CDR1 is MNHNS and CDR2 is SASEGT in the germline V gene. CDR3 amino acids: CASRGTGVSGNTIYF. CDR3 DNA sequence: TGTGCCAGCAGGGGGACAGGGGTCTCTGGAAACACCATATATTTT.

V is TRBV6-5 and J is TRBJ1-2; 7 bases align to TRBD1. V dropped 6 bases and J dropped 4; count of bases not matched to a gene: 8. Germline lookup yields CDR1 MNHEY and CDR2 SVGAGI. The CDR3 consists of 14 residues. This CDR3 reads CASSAERQGYGYTF. The DNA for the CDR3 is TGTGCCAGCAGCGCTGAACGACAGGGCTATGGCTACACCTTC.

This chain connects TRBV7-2 to TRBJ2-5; D is possibly TRBD1 (6 bases). The CDR3 is 13 amino acids. Germline loops: CDR1 SGHTA, CDR2 FQGNSA. V was clipped by 6 bases and J by 5 bases, with 13 bases between them. CDR3 DNA: TGTGCCAGCAGAGCAGGGGTGGGGGAGACCCAGTACTTC. Amino acid sequence: CASRAGVGETQYF.

V and J are TRBV25-1 and TRBJ1-3; D is possibly TRBD1 (6 bases). Germline V gives CDR1 MGHDK, CDR2 SYGVNS. The CDR3 consists of 14 residues. V was clipped by 7 bases and J by 3 bases, with 13 bases between them. The CDR3, as DNA: TGTGCCAGCACTAGACAGGATCATGGAAACACCATATATTTT. Translation: CASTRQDHGNTIYF.

The V gene is TRBV30, the J gene TRBJ2-3; 10 bases map to TRBD2. V shed 7 bases and J 2 bases; nucleotides not matched to a gene: 6. Germline V gene data show CDR1 as GTSNPN and CDR2 as SVGIG (reference sequence). CDR3 length: 14 amino acids. CDR3 protein: CASRTSGYTDTQYF. Written as DNA, the CDR3 is TGTGCCTCCCGGACTAGCGGATACACAGATACGCAGTATTTT.